These 30 T cell receptor beta chains were all obtained from the same sample, sequenced in a study of cytomegalovirus exposure and HLA in healthy donors. The study ran its PCR with 60 Vbeta and 13 Jbeta primers. Some clones are missing from TCRdb's copy, which holds only in-frame ones; the method was immunoSEQ multiplex PCR. Altogether 200,000 to 300,000 clones are present, 84% being singletons, with the ten largest covering 1.5% to 2%. The sample taken for sequencing was PBMCs. The receptor set was obtained from a woman aged 40 to 55 in good health and CMV-seropositive.

The V gene is TRBV19, the J gene TRBJ1-2, with D possibly matching TRBD1 (6 bases). The CDR3 runs 13 residues. V was clipped by 5 bases and J by 6 bases, with 13 bases between them. CDR1 is LNHDA and CDR2 is SQIVND in the germline V gene (reference sequence). CDR3 sequence: CASSPTGTHGYTF. For the CDR3, the DNA is TGTGCCAGTAGTCCCACAGGGACCCATGGCTACACCTTC.

This chain links TRBV11-3 with TRBJ2-7; D perhaps matches TRBD1 (5 bases). Between the trimmed V and J ends, which lost 0 bases and 3 bases, there was a span of 12 bases. CDR3 length equals 15 residues. The germline V gene encodes CDR1 SGHNT and CDR2 YENEEA. The CDR3 loop reads CASSLDGAGYYEQYF. DNA of the CDR3: TGTGCCAGCAGCTTAGATGGGGCAGGATACTACGAGCAGTACTTC.

This chain joins TRBV9 and TRBJ2-1, with 8 bases that match TRBD2. CDR1 SGDLS and CDR2 YYNGEE come from the germline V gene. J was trimmed by 2 bases and V by 3 bases; bases with no gene match: 4. The CDR3 is 15 amino acids. The CDR3 spells CASSAAGGTYNEQFF. DNA of the CDR3: TGTGCCAGCAGCGCCGCGGGAGGAACCTACAATGAGCAGTTCTTC.

The chain employs TRBV10-3 and TRBJ2-2; possibly TRBD2 for D (6 bases). Germline values: CDR1 ENHRY, CDR2 SYGVKD. Trimming cost V 0 bases and J 1 base, with 12 bases left between them. The CDR3 is 17 amino acids. CDR3 residues: CAISESVPRENTGELFF. Here the CDR3 DNA reads TGTGCCATCAGTGAGTCGGTCCCGCGGGAGAACACCGGGGAGCTGTTTTTT.

V usage is TRBV7-9 and J usage is TRBJ2-5; TRBD2 matches at 9 bases. The CDR3 extends over 15 amino acids. V trimming: 0 bases; J trimming: 5 bases; junction bases outside the gene matches: 4. The V gene's germline CDR1 is SEHNR and CDR2 FQNEAQ (reference sequence). CDR3 sequence reads: CASSLAAAGGETQYF. The CDR3 region has the DNA TGTGCCAGCAGCTTAGCGGCGGCGGGAGGGGAGACCCAGTACTTC.

This chain links TRBV4-3 with TRBJ2-2; 10 bases fit TRBD2. The CDR3 consists of 15 residues. J was trimmed by 5 bases and V by 4 bases; bases with no gene match: 4. CDR1 and CDR2 (germline): LGHNA, YSLEER. CDR3 residues: CASSLGLALTGELFF. CDR3 nucleotides: TGCGCCAGCAGCCTGGGACTAGCGCTAACCGGGGAGCTGTTTTTT.

This rearrangement joins TRBV7-9 to TRBJ2-7; 9 bases are a match to TRBD1. The germline V gene encodes CDR1 SEHNR and CDR2 FQNEAQ (reference sequence). The CDR3 is 16 amino acids. The V segment lost 1 base and the J segment 2 bases; nucleotides outside the gene matches: 6. CDR3 region: CASSLGVRQGAYEQYF. In DNA form, the CDR3 reads TGTGCCAGCAGCTTAGGCGTCCGACAGGGGGCCTACGAGCAGTACTTC.

The J gene is TRBJ1-6, the V gene TRBV5-6, with 8 bases aligning to TRBD1. V dropped 5 bases and J dropped 7; count of bases not matched to a gene: 5. From germline, CDR1 is SGHDT and CDR2 YYEEEE. There are 14 residues in the CDR3. The CDR3 region is CASRSTGENSPLHF. Here the CDR3 DNA reads TGTGCCAGCAGATCGACAGGGGAAAATTCACCCCTCCACTTT.

By share, this clone ranks as large. At the DNA level, this CDR3 is encoded by other sequences in the same sample as well. The rearrangement uses TRBV13 and TRBJ2-3; 10 positions agree with TRBD2. V shed 4 bases and J 4 bases; nucleotides not matched to a gene: 11. CDR3 length equals 17 residues. Germline CDR1 PRHDT, CDR2 FYEKMQ (reference sequence). The CDR3 DNA follows: TGTGCCAGCAGCTCGAGTGAGGGGACTAGCGTTGCAGATACGCAGTATTTT. This codes for CASSSSEGTSVADTQYF.

Only a few counts were recorded for this clone. The chain links TRBV9 to TRBJ2-2; D is possibly TRBD1 (6 bases). The V gene's germline CDR1 is SGDLS and CDR2 YYNGEE. This CDR3 comprises 16 residues. V lost 0 bases to trimming and J lost 0 bases, with 9 bases between them. The CDR3: CASSVGTGTNTGELFF. The DNA of the CDR3 is TGTGCCAGCAGCGTAGGTACAGGGACGAACACCGGGGAGCTGTTTTTT.

V is TRBV5-4 and J is TRBJ1-2; D is undetermined. The CDR3 runs 14 residues. Trimming cost V 0 bases and J 0 bases, with 6 bases left between them. The germline V gene encodes CDR1 SGHNT and CDR2 YYREEE (reference sequence). The CDR3 DNA reads as TGTGCCAGCAGCTTGGGAGGTTCTAACTATGGCTACACCTTC. Protein product: CASSLGGSNYGYTF.

The V gene is TRBV7-6, the J gene TRBJ1-4; TRBD1 matches at 7 bases. The CDR3 consists of 13 residues. Germline V gives CDR1 SGHVS, CDR2 FNYEAQ. The V and J ends lost 6 bases and 4 bases, in that order; junction bases with no gene match: 2. The CDR3 sequence is CASSGTVNEKLFF. CDR3 nucleotides: TGTGCCAGCAGTGGGACAGTTAATGAAAAACTGTTTTTT.

This clone was seen a handful of times. This sequence joins TRBV2 and TRBJ1-2; 7 bases are shared with TRBD1. This CDR3 region has 14 residues. The V gene's germline CDR1 is SNHLY and CDR2 FYNNEI. V shed 1 base, J shed 3 bases, and the junction held 2 bases outside the gene matches. As DNA, the CDR3 is TGTGCCAGCAGTGAAGGGGGACAGTACTATGGCTACACCTTC. Amino acids: CASSEGGQYYGYTF.

This clone appeared a single time. The chain links TRBV7-2 to TRBJ2-5; TRBD2 matches 8 bases. V dropped 3 bases and J dropped 4; count of bases not matched to a gene: 7. This CDR3 is built from 15 residues. The germline CDR1 and CDR2 sequences are SGHTA and FQGNSA. DNA for the CDR3: TGTGCCAGCAGCTTCGACGGGGGGGGACGAGAGACCCAGTACTTC. This gives the protein CASSFDGGGRETQYF.

V is TRBV4-3 and J is TRBJ1-1; tentative D call: TRBD1 (5 bases). CDR1 and CDR2 (germline): LGHNA, YSLEER. The CDR3 consists of 16 residues. Trimming removed 4 bases at V and 4 bases at J, with 19 bases between. The CDR3 reads CASSPRGGWVGTEAFF. DNA of the CDR3: TGCGCCAGCAGCCCCCGGGGGGGATGGGTTGGCACTGAAGCTTTCTTT.

CDR3 sequence reads: CASGAVAGNTIYF. CDR3 in DNA: TGTGCCAGCGGGGCAGTCGCTGGAAACACCATATATTTT. V gene TRBV6-6 combines with J gene TRBJ1-3, with D possibly TRBD1 on 5 matching bases. The V gene lost 8 bases and the J gene lost 2 bases, with 10 bases spanning the gap. The CDR3 contains 13 residues. Germline CDR1 and CDR2: MNHNY and SVGAGI (reference sequence).

The chain joins TRBV28 to TRBJ2-7; 9 bases line up with TRBD1. V gave up 3 bases and J gave up 4 bases; unmatched junction bases: 4. The CDR3 totals 14 residues. In germline, CDR1 is MDHEN, CDR2 SYDVKM. CDR3 loop: CASSLDRGGYEQYF. In DNA, the CDR3 is TGTGCCAGCAGTTTGGACAGGGGTGGATACGAGCAGTACTTC.

This rearrangement joins TRBV30 to TRBJ2-7, with 7 positions matching TRBD1. CDR3 length: 14 residues. Germline V gene sequence: CDR1 GTSNPN, CDR2 SVGIG (reference sequence). J lost 2 bases, V lost 3 bases, and 7 bases had no gene match. The chain's CDR3 is CAWSPGTATYEQYF. The CDR3 coding sequence is TGTGCCTGGAGCCCCGGGACAGCCACCTACGAGCAGTACTTC.

The rearrangement links TRBV2 to TRBJ2-5; weak D call: TRBD2 (5 bases). V was trimmed by 1 base and J by 6 bases, leaving 15 bases between them. From germline, CDR1 is SNHLY and CDR2 FYNNEI. The CDR3 runs 15 residues. CDR3 in DNA: TGTGCCAGCAGTGAAGGTAGGCTAGGGAGAAAGACCCAGTACTTC. It yields the protein CASSEGRLGRKTQYF.

The chain employs TRBV29-1 and TRBJ1-2; D is uncertain. The V gene lost 7 bases and the J gene lost 7 bases, with 13 bases spanning the gap. This CDR3 region has 11 residues. Germline assignment: CDR1 SQVTM and CDR2 ANQGSEA. In nucleotides, the CDR3 is TGCAGCGCCGAGCGGGGAGGTGGCTACACCTTC. Translated, it gives CSAERGGGYTF.

V and J are TRBV2 and TRBJ1-5; 9 positions agree with TRBD1. V dropped 6 bases and J dropped 7; count of bases not matched to a gene: 10. CDR1 SNHLY and CDR2 FYNNEI come from the germline V gene. The CDR3 totals 15 residues. CDR3 sequence: CASRLGTGLGQPQHF. The DNA of the CDR3 is TGTGCCAGCAGATTGGGGACAGGGTTAGGACAGCCCCAGCATTTT.

The V and J genes are TRBV10-3 and TRBJ2-5, with D tentatively TRBD2 (6 bases). The V and J ends lost 6 bases and 2 bases respectively, with 16 bases between them. The V gene's germline CDR1 is ENHRY and CDR2 SYGVKD. The CDR3 spans 15 residues. The CDR3 region is CAIRGGRGQQETQYF. In DNA form, the CDR3 reads TGTGCCATCAGAGGAGGGAGAGGTCAACAAGAGACCCAGTACTTC.

The CDR3 DNA sequence: TGTGCCAGCAGTTACCAAGGGACAGTGGGCACTGAAGCTTTCTTT. It encodes CASSYQGTVGTEAFF. This chain uses TRBV6-6 with TRBJ1-1, with 7 bases that match TRBD1. The CDR3 has 15 residues. The J segment lost 4 bases and the V segment lost 2 bases, leaving 7 bases of the junction unmatched. CDR1 and CDR2 (germline): MNHNY, SVGAGI (reference sequence).

This clone was seen more than once but under ten times. The rearrangement joins TRBV4-1 to TRBJ1-1; possibly TRBD1 for D (6 bases). V lost 6 bases and J 0 bases, leaving 14 bases between the germline ends. The CDR3 runs to 15 residues. CDR1 is MGHRA and CDR2 is YSYEKL in the germline V gene. The CDR3 sequence is CASSWDKGMNTEAFF. In nucleotides, the CDR3 is TGCGCCAGCAGTTGGGACAAAGGTATGAACACTGAAGCTTTCTTT.

For this clone: The DNA is left out, because the CDR3 cannot be placed on it with certainty; the CDR3 is given as TCRdb lists it. The chain has TRBV28 and TRBJ2-3; the table gives TRBD2 as D, unverified against the DNA. Germline CDR1 is MDHEN and CDR2 is SYDVKM. Including both end residues, the CDR3 is 15 amino acids long. Here the CDR3 reads CASSSSGGSTDTQYF.

This rearrangement joins TRBV30 to TRBJ2-5; D not certain. This CDR3 region has 13 residues. With 3 bases removed from V and 2 bases from J, the gap between germline ends came to 10 bases. From germline, CDR1 is GTSNPN and CDR2 SVGIG (reference sequence). In DNA form, the CDR3 reads TGTGCCTGGAGACTATTCGGTCAAGAGACCCAGTACTTC. Translation: CAWRLFGQETQYF.

This clone was detected only a few times. A much larger clone differs from this one at a single base, so this may be a read error. The CDR3 DNA sequence: TGTGCCAGCAGCCAAGAGGGGGCTGGGGCCAACGGCCTGACTTTC. Translation: CASSQEGAGANGLTF. The J gene is TRBJ2-6, the V gene TRBV5-5, with 7 positions matching TRBD1. The CDR3 is 15 residues long. Germline V lookup: CDR1 SGHKS, CDR2 YYEKEE (reference sequence).

A note on this clone: The same CDR3 can be traced to other DNA sequences in this sample. The V gene is TRBV28, the J gene TRBJ2-3, with no clear D. The CDR3 spans 13 residues. CDR1 and CDR2 (germline): MDHEN, SYDVKM. The V and J ends lost 5 bases and 3 bases respectively, with 9 bases between them. CDR3 sequence reads: CASSLSSTDTQYF. Here the CDR3 DNA reads TGTGCCAGCAGTCTGTCGTCGACAGATACGCAGTATTTT.

The J gene is TRBJ2-1, the V gene TRBV4-3, with 11 bases lining up with TRBD2. CDR3 length: 16 amino acids. Germline trimming cut 4 bases from V and 6 bases from J; bases unmatched to any gene: 8. CDR1 is LGHNA and CDR2 is YSLEER in the germline V gene. This CDR3 reads CASSPVGLAGINEQFF. The CDR3 nucleotides are TGCGCCAGCAGCCCCGTAGGACTAGCGGGCATCAATGAGCAGTTCTTC.

V usage is TRBV28 and J usage is TRBJ1-5; the D gene is possibly TRBD1 (6 bases). V dropped 6 bases and J dropped 0 bases, with 12 bases sitting between them. Germline assignment: CDR1 MDHEN and CDR2 SYDVKM. The CDR3 is made up of 15 amino acids. The CDR3: CASSPNRVSNQPQHF. CDR3 in DNA: TGTGCCAGCAGCCCCAACAGGGTTAGCAATCAGCCCCAGCATTTT. Full variable domain (outside the CDR3, taken from reference TRBV28 and TRBJ1-5): DVKVTQSSRYLVKRTGEKVFLECVQDMDHENMFWYRQDPGLGLRLIYFSYDVKMKEKGDIPEGYSVSREKKERFSLILESASTNQTSMYLCASSPNRVSNQPQHFGDGTRLSIL.